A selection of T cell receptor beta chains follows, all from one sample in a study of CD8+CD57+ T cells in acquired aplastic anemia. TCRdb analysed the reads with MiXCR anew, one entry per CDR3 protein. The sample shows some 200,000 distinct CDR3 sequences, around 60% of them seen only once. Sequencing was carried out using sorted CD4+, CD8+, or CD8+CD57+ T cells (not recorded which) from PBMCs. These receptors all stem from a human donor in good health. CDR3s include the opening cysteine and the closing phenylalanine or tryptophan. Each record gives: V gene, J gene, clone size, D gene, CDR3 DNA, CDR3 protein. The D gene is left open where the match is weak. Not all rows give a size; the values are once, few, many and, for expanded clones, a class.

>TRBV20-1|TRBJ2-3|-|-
TGCAGTGCTAGGGACACCAGGGACACAGATACGCAGTATTTT
CSARDTRDTDTQYF
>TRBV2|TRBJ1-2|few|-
TGTGCCAGCAGTGAATGGGCGGGGGCCGATGGCTACACCTTC
CASSEWAGADGYTF
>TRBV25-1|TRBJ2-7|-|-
TGTGCCACCAGTGGTGGCGGGCACTCCTACGAGCAGTACTTC
CATSGGGHSYEQYF
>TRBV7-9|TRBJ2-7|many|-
TGTGCCAGTCTCGGCGGCCGCGAGCAGTACTTC
CASLGGREQYF
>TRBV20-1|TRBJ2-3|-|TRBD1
TGCAGTGCTAGAGGCCAGGACAGGGGACTAGATACGCAGTATTTT
CSARGQDRGLDTQYF
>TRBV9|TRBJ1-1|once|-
TGTGCCAGCAGCGTTGTAGGGGGAGCCACTGAAGCTTTCTTT
CASSVVGGATEAFF
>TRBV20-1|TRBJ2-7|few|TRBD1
TGCAGTGCCCACGACAGGGGCGAGCAGTACTTC
CSAHDRGEQYF
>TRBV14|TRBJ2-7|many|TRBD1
TGTGCCAGCAGGGCAAGGGGGCTGGGAGAGCAGTACTTC
CASRARGLGEQYF
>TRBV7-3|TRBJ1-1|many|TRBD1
TGTGCCAGCAGCTTAGTCGGGGCAGGGGGCACTGAAGCTTTCTTT
CASSLVGAGGTEAFF
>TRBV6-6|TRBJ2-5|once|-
TGTGCCAGCAGCCTACCGGGAGAGACCCAGTACTTC
CASSLPGETQYF
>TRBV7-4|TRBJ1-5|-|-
TGTGCCAGCAGCACGTACCCTGAGGCCCAGCATTTT
CASSTYPEAQHF
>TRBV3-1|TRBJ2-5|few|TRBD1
TGTGCCAGCAGCCAACTGCCCCGGGACAGGGAGGAGACCCAGTACTTC
CASSQLPRDREETQYF
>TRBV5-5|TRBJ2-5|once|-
TGTGCCAGCAGCCTACTACCGACAGGCGGTGAGACCCAGTACTTC
CASSLLPTGGETQYF
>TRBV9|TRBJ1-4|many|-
TGTGCCAGCAGCGTAGAGACGGGTGAAAAACTGTTTTTT
CASSVETGEKLFF
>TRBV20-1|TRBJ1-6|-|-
TGCAGTGCTCGAGCGACAGAGTTTTCACCCCTCCACTTT
CSARATEFSPLHF
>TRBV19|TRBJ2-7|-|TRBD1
TGTGCCAGTAGTATCGGGACAGGGCTCAACCAGGGCTACGAGCAGTACTTC
CASSIGTGLNQGYEQYF
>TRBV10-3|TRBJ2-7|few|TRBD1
TGTGCCATCAGAAGGACAGGGAGATCCTACGAGCAGTACTTC
CAIRRTGRSYEQYF
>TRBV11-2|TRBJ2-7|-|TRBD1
TGTGCCAGCAGCTTAAACCGGGACAGGGTTCACTTC
CASSLNRDRVHF
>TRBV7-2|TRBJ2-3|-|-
TGTGCCAGCAGCTTAGATTTGGGCTCAGATACGCAGTATTTT
CASSLDLGSDTQYF
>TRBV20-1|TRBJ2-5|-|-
TGCAGTGCTAGAGTCCCTCAAGAGACCCAGTACTTC
CSARVPQETQYF
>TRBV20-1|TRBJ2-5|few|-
TGCAGTGCGAGTAGGGCTGGGCGTGAGGAGACCCAGTACTTC
CSASRAGREETQYF
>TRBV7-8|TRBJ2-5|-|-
TGTGCCAGCAGCTTATGGAGGGAAGTTGGAGAGACCCAGTACTTC
CASSLWREVGETQYF
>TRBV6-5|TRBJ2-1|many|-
TGTGCCACCCAATTCATCAATGAGCAGTTCTTC
CATQFINEQFF
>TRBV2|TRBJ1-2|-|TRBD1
TGTGCCAGCAGTTCCGGACAGGGCCTAGATGGCTACACCTTC
CASSSGQGLDGYTF
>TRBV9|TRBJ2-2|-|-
TGTGCCAGCAGCGTAGGGCCGAGGGGAGGCACCGGGGAGCTGTTTTTT
CASSVGPRGGTGELFF
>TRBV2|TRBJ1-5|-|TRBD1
TGTGCCAGCAGCTTGGACAGGGACAATCAGCCCCAGCATTTT
CASSLDRDNQPQHF
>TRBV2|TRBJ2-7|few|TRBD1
TGTGCCAGGGGACAGGTGGACCACGAGCAGTACTTC
CARGQVDHEQYF
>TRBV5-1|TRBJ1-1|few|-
TGCGCCAGCAGGCTACAGGGATCAAGAGCTTTCTTT
CASRLQGSRAFF